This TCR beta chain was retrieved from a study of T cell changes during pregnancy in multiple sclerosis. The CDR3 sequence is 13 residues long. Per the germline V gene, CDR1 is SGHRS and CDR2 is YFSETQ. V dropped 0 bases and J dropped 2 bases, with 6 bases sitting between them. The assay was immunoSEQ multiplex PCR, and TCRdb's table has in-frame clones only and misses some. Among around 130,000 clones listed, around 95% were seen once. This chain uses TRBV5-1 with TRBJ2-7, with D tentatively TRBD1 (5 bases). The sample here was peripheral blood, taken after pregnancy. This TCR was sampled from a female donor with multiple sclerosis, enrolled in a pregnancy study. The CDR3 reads CASSLEGTYEQYF. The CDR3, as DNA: TGCGCCAGCAGCTTGGAGGGGACCTACGAGCAGTACTTC.